Each of the 8 T cell receptor beta chains below was sequenced from the same sample in a study of shared clonotypes between healthy human individuals. Only CD45RO-negative cells positively selected for CCR7 counted as naive CD8 cells, so terminally differentiated effector memory CD45RA+ cells were excluded. Assay: immunoSEQ multiplex PCR; the TCRdb copy retains only in-frame clones and omits some. Of roughly 2 million clones in the sample, roughly 94% were seen once. Sequencing was done on a sample of naive CD8+ T cells sorted from blood. The receptors shown here come from a man in his late teens or twenties in good health.

The chain is built from TRBV4-1 and TRBJ2-7; 8 bases are shared with TRBD1. The V segment lost 3 bases and the J segment 3 bases; nucleotides outside the gene matches: 4. Germline V gives CDR1 MGHRA, CDR2 YSYEKL. The CDR3 runs 14 residues. The CDR3 region is CASSHRDRNYEQYF. The CDR3 region has the DNA TGCGCCAGCAGCCACCGGGACAGGAACTACGAGCAGTACTTC.

The V and J genes are TRBV7-9 and TRBJ2-7, with D tentatively TRBD2 (5 bases). The CDR3 has 13 residues. V lost 6 bases, J lost 3 bases, and 12 bases lay in between. CDR1 is SEHNR, CDR2 FQNEAQ, per germline (reference sequence). CDR3 sequence: CASRPPEGYEQYF. The DNA for the CDR3 is TGTGCCAGCAGGCCCCCTGAGGGCTACGAGCAGTACTTC.

This clone came up once. Other DNA sequences in the same sample also yield this CDR3. The chain is built from TRBV6-6 and TRBJ2-7; a possible D gene is TRBD2 (6 bases). This CDR3 contains 14 residues. The germline V gene encodes CDR1 MNHNY and CDR2 SVGAGI (reference sequence). V was trimmed by 2 bases and J by 1 base, leaving 9 bases between them. The CDR3 protein is CASSYGDSSYEQYF. The DNA for the CDR3 is TGTGCCAGCAGTTACGGGGACTCTTCCTACGAGCAGTACTTC.

This chain connects TRBV4-3 to TRBJ1-1; 7 positions match TRBD1. From germline, CDR1 is LGHNA and CDR2 YSLEER. Trimming took 0 bases from V and 4 from J; bases not matched to a gene: 5. The CDR3 spans 15 residues. The CDR3 region is CASSQEQGLVTEAFF. The CDR3 coding sequence is TGCGCCAGCAGCCAAGAACAGGGGCTGGTCACTGAAGCTTTCTTT.

The chain has TRBV2 and TRBJ2-5; 15 bases map to TRBD2. V gave up 9 bases and J gave up 4 bases; unmatched junction bases: 3. Germline V gene sequence: CDR1 SNHLY, CDR2 FYNNEI. CDR3 size: 14 residues. CDR3 DNA sequence: TGTGCCAGGCGGGGACTAGCGGGAGGAGAGACCCAGTACTTC. Translated, it gives CARRGLAGGETQYF.

The chain combines TRBV11-2 with TRBJ2-7; D might be TRBD1 (6 bases). Trimming removed 1 base from V and 4 bases from J, with 14 bases in between. The germline V gene has CDR1 SGHAT and CDR2 FQNNGV. This CDR3 has 15 residues. The CDR3 region has the DNA TGTGCCAGCAGCTTAGCTCCTACTAGGGGGTACGAGCAGTACTTC. Encoded protein: CASSLAPTRGYEQYF.

This clone was seen just once. The sample holds other DNA sequences that translate to the same CDR3. This chain links TRBV6-5 with TRBJ2-5; no reliable D call. The CDR3 spans 14 residues. With 0 bases removed from V and 4 bases from J, the gap between germline ends came to 9 bases. Germline-derived CDR1 and CDR2 are MNHEY and SVGAGI. The CDR3 coding sequence is TGTGCCAGCAGTTACTCAGGGTCAGGAGAGACCCAGTACTTC. It is translated as CASSYSGSGETQYF.

The CDR3 sequence: CASSWDRGISRIEHTQYF. Written as DNA, the CDR3 is TGTGCCAGCAGTTGGGACAGGGGGATTTCGAGGATTGAGCATACGCAGTATTTT. V is TRBV27 and J is TRBJ2-3; the match to TRBD1 covers 11 bases. CDR3 size: 18 residues. CDR1 and CDR2 from the germline V gene are MNHEY and SMNVEV (reference sequence). J gave up 7 bases and V 4 bases, and 16 bases lay outside the gene matches.